These T cell receptor beta chains were read from a single sample in a study of blood T cell repertoires in COVID-19. Sequencing was performed with immunoSEQ multiplex PCR; in TCRdb, only in-frame clones are kept and a portion is missing. This table has roughly 310,000 clones, 88% appearing once. Sequencing was carried out using peripheral blood. The receptors were gathered from a woman between 45 and 60 years old with active or convalescent COVID-19. Each CDR3 is given with its conserved first and last residue. The D gene is left open where the match is weak. Clone size, where shown, is once, few, many, or a class for clones that have expanded.

cdr3_aa: CASSLGAGYTEAFF; cdr3_nt: TGTGCCAGCAGCTTAGGAGCGGGGTACACTGAAGCTTTCTTT; v_call: TRBV7-9; cdr3_length: 14; clone_size: NA; j_call: TRBJ1-1; d_call: NA
cdr3_aa: CASSDPGAGDTQYF; cdr3_nt: TGTGCCAGCAGTGACCCAGGGGCAGGGGATACGCAGTATTTT; v_call: TRBV25-1; cdr3_length: 14; clone_size: NA; j_call: TRBJ2-3; d_call: NA
cdr3_aa: CASSLEGLPRNEQFF; cdr3_nt: TGTGCCAGCAGCTTAGAGGGACTACCGCGAAATGAGCAGTTCTTC; v_call: TRBV11-2; cdr3_length: 15; clone_size: once; j_call: TRBJ2-1; d_call: TRBD2
cdr3_aa: CASTFAGGSLRETQYF; cdr3_nt: TGTGCCAGCACTTTCGCGGGCGGGAGTCTAAGGGAGACCCAGTACTTC; v_call: TRBV7-2; cdr3_length: 16; clone_size: once; j_call: TRBJ2-5; d_call: TRBD2
cdr3_aa: CATGSDYEQYF; cdr3_nt: TGTGCCACAGGGTCCGACTACGAGCAGTACTTC; v_call: TRBV3-1/TRBV3-2; cdr3_length: 11; clone_size: once; j_call: TRBJ2-7; d_call: NA
cdr3_aa: CAWSVWTGSSGANVLTF; cdr3_nt: TGTGCCTGGAGTGTTTGGACAGGGAGCTCTGGGGCCAACGTCCTGACTTTC; v_call: TRBV30; cdr3_length: 17; clone_size: NA; j_call: TRBJ2-6; d_call: TRBD1
cdr3_aa: CASSFGGGSYEQYF; cdr3_nt: TGCGCCAGCAGCTTTGGTGGAGGGTCCTACGAGCAGTACTTC; v_call: TRBV5-1; cdr3_length: 14; clone_size: NA; j_call: TRBJ2-7; d_call: NA
cdr3_aa: CASSAGTSGGSYNEQFF; cdr3_nt: TGTGCCAGCAGTGCCGGGACTAGCGGGGGCTCCTACAATGAGCAGTTCTTC; v_call: TRBV6-1; cdr3_length: 17; clone_size: NA; j_call: TRBJ2-1; d_call: TRBD2
cdr3_aa: CASSIGHLYGYTF; cdr3_nt: TGTGCCAGTAGTATCGGACACCTCTATGGCTACACCTTC; v_call: TRBV19; cdr3_length: 13; clone_size: NA; j_call: TRBJ1-2; d_call: NA
cdr3_aa: CASRQVHEQFF; cdr3_nt: TGTGCCAGCAGACAGGTCCATGAGCAGTTCTTC; v_call: TRBV27; cdr3_length: 11; clone_size: NA; j_call: TRBJ2-1; d_call: NA
cdr3_aa: CASSTTGGYGYTF; cdr3_nt: TGCGCCAGCAGCACTACAGGGGGCTATGGCTACACCTTC; v_call: TRBV5-1; cdr3_length: 13; clone_size: NA; j_call: TRBJ1-2; d_call: TRBD1
cdr3_aa: CASSWDSPKQYF; cdr3_nt: TGTGCCAGCAGCTGGGACTCCCCCAAGCAGTACTTC; v_call: TRBV28; cdr3_length: 12; clone_size: NA; j_call: TRBJ2-7; d_call: NA
cdr3_aa: CASSLGLEGTQYF; cdr3_nt: TGTGCCAGCAGCTTGGGGTTGGAGGGTACGCAGTATTTT; v_call: TRBV5-5; cdr3_length: 13; clone_size: NA; j_call: TRBJ2-3; d_call: NA
cdr3_aa: CASSPTGETPLHF; cdr3_nt: TGTGCCAGCTCACCTACAGGGGAGACACCCCTCCACTTT; v_call: TRBV18; cdr3_length: 13; clone_size: NA; j_call: TRBJ1-6; d_call: TRBD1
cdr3_aa: CASSAGPPPNYEQYF; cdr3_nt: TGTGCCAGCAGTGCAGGGCCCCCGCCCAACTACGAGCAGTACTTC; v_call: TRBV2; cdr3_length: 15; clone_size: NA; j_call: TRBJ2-7; d_call: NA
cdr3_aa: CASSYRGWGEAFF; cdr3_nt: TGTGCCAGCAGTTACAGGGGATGGGGTGAAGCTTTCTTT; v_call: TRBV28; cdr3_length: 13; clone_size: NA; j_call: TRBJ1-1; d_call: TRBD1
cdr3_aa: CASSRASSGSEQYF; cdr3_nt: TGTGCCAGCAGCCGCGCCTCTAGCGGGAGCGAGCAGTACTTC; v_call: TRBV3-1/TRBV3-2; cdr3_length: 14; clone_size: once; j_call: TRBJ2-7; d_call: TRBD2
cdr3_aa: CASSSGQGGGYTF; cdr3_nt: TGTGCCAGCTCATCGGGACAGGGAGGAGGCTACACCTTC; v_call: TRBV18; cdr3_length: 13; clone_size: NA; j_call: TRBJ1-2; d_call: TRBD1
cdr3_aa: CASSEAAWDRANTEAFF; cdr3_nt: TGTGCCAGCAGTGAAGCGGCCTGGGACAGGGCGAACACTGAAGCTTTCTTT; v_call: TRBV6-1; cdr3_length: 17; clone_size: once; j_call: TRBJ1-1; d_call: TRBD1
cdr3_aa: CASSLRWRETQYF; cdr3_nt: TGTGCCAGCAGCTTAAGGTGGAGAGAGACCCAGTACTTC; v_call: TRBV7-2; cdr3_length: 13; clone_size: NA; j_call: TRBJ2-5; d_call: NA
cdr3_aa: CAISEPGTGPGYGYTF; cdr3_nt: TGTGCCATCAGTGAGCCGGGGACAGGGCCTGGCTATGGCTACACCTTC; v_call: TRBV10-3; cdr3_length: 16; clone_size: NA; j_call: TRBJ1-2; d_call: TRBD1
cdr3_aa: CAWTRPGQPQQAFF; cdr3_nt: TGTGCCTGGACCCGTCCGGGACAGCCCCAACAAGCTTTCTTT; v_call: TRBV30; cdr3_length: 14; clone_size: NA; j_call: TRBJ1-1; d_call: TRBD1
cdr3_aa: CASSLVSRGQGAEAFF; cdr3_nt: TGTGCCAGCAGCTTAGTTAGCAGGGGGCAGGGAGCTGAAGCTTTCTTT; v_call: TRBV7-8; cdr3_length: 16; clone_size: NA; j_call: TRBJ1-1; d_call: TRBD1
cdr3_aa: CASSQAEQGSPLHF; cdr3_nt: TGCGCCAGCAGCCAAGCTGAACAGGGGTCACCCCTCCACTTT; v_call: TRBV4-1; cdr3_length: 14; clone_size: NA; j_call: TRBJ1-6; d_call: TRBD1
cdr3_aa: CASSLGSGSKMNTEAFF; cdr3_nt: TGCGCCAGCAGCTTGGGGTCAGGGTCGAAGATGAACACTGAAGCTTTCTTT; v_call: TRBV5-1; cdr3_length: 17; clone_size: few; j_call: TRBJ1-1; d_call: NA
cdr3_aa: CASSRKLAGGLSTDTQYF; cdr3_nt: TGTGCCAGCAGCCGCAAACTAGCGGGAGGGTTAAGCACAGATACGCAGTATTTT; v_call: TRBV3-1/TRBV3-2; cdr3_length: 18; clone_size: NA; j_call: TRBJ2-3; d_call: TRBD2
cdr3_aa: CASILSPGLAASYEQYF; cdr3_nt: TGCGCCAGCATCCTGAGCCCGGGACTAGCGGCCTCCTACGAGCAGTACTTC; v_call: TRBV10-1; cdr3_length: 17; clone_size: NA; j_call: TRBJ2-7; d_call: TRBD2
cdr3_aa: CASSHGGSLTEAFF; cdr3_nt: TGTGCCAGCAGCCATGGAGGGAGCTTAACTGAAGCTTTCTTT; v_call: TRBV9; cdr3_length: 14; clone_size: NA; j_call: TRBJ1-1; d_call: NA
cdr3_aa: CASSVGGRSTDTQYF; cdr3_nt: TGTGCCAGCAGCGTGGGCGGGAGAAGCACAGATACGCAGTATTTT; v_call: TRBV9; cdr3_length: 15; clone_size: NA; j_call: TRBJ2-3; d_call: TRBD2
cdr3_aa: CAWSVSPGPYEQYF; cdr3_nt: TGTGCCTGGAGTGTATCTCCAGGGCCCTACGAGCAGTACTTC; v_call: TRBV30; cdr3_length: 14; clone_size: once; j_call: TRBJ2-7; d_call: NA
cdr3_aa: CASSQDERTGGTSYEQYF; cdr3_nt: TGTGCCAGCAGCCAAGATGAGAGGACAGGGGGTACCAGTTACGAGCAGTACTTC; v_call: TRBV3-1/TRBV3-2; cdr3_length: 18; clone_size: NA; j_call: TRBJ2-7; d_call: TRBD1
cdr3_aa: CASSLGPLMNTEAFF; cdr3_nt: TGTGCCAGCAGCTTAGGCCCACTCATGAACACTGAAGCTTTCTTT; v_call: TRBV7-2; cdr3_length: 15; clone_size: NA; j_call: TRBJ1-1; d_call: NA
cdr3_aa: CASRRGQLSTDTQYF; cdr3_nt: TGTGCCAGCAGGCGGGGACAGCTTAGCACAGATACGCAGTATTTT; v_call: TRBV28; cdr3_length: 15; clone_size: NA; j_call: TRBJ2-3; d_call: NA
cdr3_aa: CASSPPGGRSGETQYF; cdr3_nt: TGTGCCAGCAGTCCCCCCGGCGGCCGGAGCGGGGAGACCCAGTACTTC; v_call: TRBV27; cdr3_length: 16; clone_size: NA; j_call: TRBJ2-5; d_call: NA
cdr3_aa: CASSWGPTGTEQYF; cdr3_nt: TGCGCCAGCAGCTGGGGGCCTACAGGGACCGAGCAGTACTTC; v_call: TRBV5-1; cdr3_length: 14; clone_size: NA; j_call: TRBJ2-7; d_call: NA
cdr3_aa: CASSVGTSGGETQYF; cdr3_nt: TGTGCCAGCAGCGTAGGGACTAGCGGGGGCGAGACCCAGTACTTC; v_call: TRBV9; cdr3_length: 15; clone_size: NA; j_call: TRBJ2-5; d_call: TRBD2
cdr3_aa: CASSPGLASILEQFF; cdr3_nt: TGTGCCAGCAGCCCCGGACTAGCCTCAATTCTTGAGCAGTTCTTC; v_call: TRBV11-1; cdr3_length: 15; clone_size: NA; j_call: TRBJ2-1; d_call: TRBD2
cdr3_aa: CASSYGGQGRNIQYF; cdr3_nt: TGTGCCAGCAGTTACGGGGGACAGGGTAGGAACATTCAGTACTTC; v_call: TRBV6-6; cdr3_length: 15; clone_size: NA; j_call: TRBJ2-4; d_call: TRBD1
cdr3_aa: CASIPRSGELFF; cdr3_nt: TGTGCCAGTATCCCCCGGAGCGGGGAGCTGTTTTTT; v_call: TRBV19; cdr3_length: 12; clone_size: NA; j_call: TRBJ2-2; d_call: NA
cdr3_aa: CASSQAGAGGYTF; cdr3_nt: TGCGCCAGCAGCCAAGCAGGGGCGGGCGGCTACACCTTC; v_call: TRBV4-1; cdr3_length: 13; clone_size: NA; j_call: TRBJ1-2; d_call: NA
cdr3_aa: CASSYRLARGADTQYF; cdr3_nt: TGTGCCAGCAGTTACCGACTAGCCCGAGGGGCAGATACGCAGTATTTT; v_call: TRBV6-5; cdr3_length: 16; clone_size: NA; j_call: TRBJ2-3; d_call: TRBD2
cdr3_aa: CASSRQGTNTGELFF; cdr3_nt: TGTGCCAGCAGCAGACAGGGGACGAACACCGGGGAGCTGTTTTTT; v_call: TRBV7-9; cdr3_length: 15; clone_size: NA; j_call: TRBJ2-2; d_call: TRBD1
cdr3_aa: CASSLSQGPNSPLHF; cdr3_nt: TGTGCCAGCAGCCTCTCACAGGGACCTAATTCACCCCTCCACTTT; v_call: TRBV14; cdr3_length: 15; clone_size: NA; j_call: TRBJ1-6; d_call: NA
cdr3_aa: CASSSSGLVYVSSNQPQHF; cdr3_nt: TGTGCCAGCAGCTCCTCAGGGTTAGTTTACGTCTCCAGCAATCAGCCCCAGCATTTT; v_call: TRBV28; cdr3_length: 19; clone_size: NA; j_call: TRBJ1-5; d_call: NA
cdr3_aa: CASSPQPTQLSNEQFF; cdr3_nt: TGTGCCAGCTCACCACAACCCACCCAACTAAGCAATGAGCAGTTCTTC; v_call: TRBV18; cdr3_length: 16; clone_size: NA; j_call: TRBJ2-1; d_call: NA
cdr3_aa: CASSLRGKLVRTEAFF; cdr3_nt: TGTGCCAGCAGCTTAAGGGGGAAGCTAGTGAGAACTGAAGCTTTCTTT; v_call: TRBV13; cdr3_length: 16; clone_size: NA; j_call: TRBJ1-1; d_call: NA
cdr3_aa: CASSLHRGLSNQPQHF; cdr3_nt: TGTGCCAGCAGTTTACACAGGGGGCTAAGCAATCAGCCCCAGCATTTT; v_call: TRBV28; cdr3_length: 16; clone_size: few; j_call: TRBJ1-5; d_call: TRBD1